This TCR beta chain was observed in a study of blood T cells in healthy people across ages. General study findings and limits: Because donor CMV status was unknown, expanded clonotype changes were possibly confounded. Diversity figures based on one million T cells were deemed too low.

The CDR3 sequence is 15 residues long. V gave up 3 bases and J gave up 8 bases, with 17 bases separating them. The germline CDR1 and CDR2 sequences are MDHEN and SYDVKM. This clonotype turned up a few times. As yet, its antigen is unknown. Per sample, a minimum of 6 million PBMCs were isolated. Next came a second PCR, run for about 6 to 12 cycles, which used a sample-barcoded 5' primer along with a J-beta primer mix. MiXCR, applied by TCRdb to the 5' RACE reads, yields one record per CDR3 protein. The table records about 590,000 distinct CDR3 sequences, approximately 30% of them present only once. This TCR was recovered from a woman at least 80 years old in good health. Material: blood. This sequence joins TRBV28 and TRBJ2-4, with a possible D match to TRBD2 (7 bases). The CDR3 DNA reads TGTGCCAGCAGTTTTGAGGGGGGGGGAACGGACATTCAGTACTTC. Its translation: CASSFEGGGTDIQYF.